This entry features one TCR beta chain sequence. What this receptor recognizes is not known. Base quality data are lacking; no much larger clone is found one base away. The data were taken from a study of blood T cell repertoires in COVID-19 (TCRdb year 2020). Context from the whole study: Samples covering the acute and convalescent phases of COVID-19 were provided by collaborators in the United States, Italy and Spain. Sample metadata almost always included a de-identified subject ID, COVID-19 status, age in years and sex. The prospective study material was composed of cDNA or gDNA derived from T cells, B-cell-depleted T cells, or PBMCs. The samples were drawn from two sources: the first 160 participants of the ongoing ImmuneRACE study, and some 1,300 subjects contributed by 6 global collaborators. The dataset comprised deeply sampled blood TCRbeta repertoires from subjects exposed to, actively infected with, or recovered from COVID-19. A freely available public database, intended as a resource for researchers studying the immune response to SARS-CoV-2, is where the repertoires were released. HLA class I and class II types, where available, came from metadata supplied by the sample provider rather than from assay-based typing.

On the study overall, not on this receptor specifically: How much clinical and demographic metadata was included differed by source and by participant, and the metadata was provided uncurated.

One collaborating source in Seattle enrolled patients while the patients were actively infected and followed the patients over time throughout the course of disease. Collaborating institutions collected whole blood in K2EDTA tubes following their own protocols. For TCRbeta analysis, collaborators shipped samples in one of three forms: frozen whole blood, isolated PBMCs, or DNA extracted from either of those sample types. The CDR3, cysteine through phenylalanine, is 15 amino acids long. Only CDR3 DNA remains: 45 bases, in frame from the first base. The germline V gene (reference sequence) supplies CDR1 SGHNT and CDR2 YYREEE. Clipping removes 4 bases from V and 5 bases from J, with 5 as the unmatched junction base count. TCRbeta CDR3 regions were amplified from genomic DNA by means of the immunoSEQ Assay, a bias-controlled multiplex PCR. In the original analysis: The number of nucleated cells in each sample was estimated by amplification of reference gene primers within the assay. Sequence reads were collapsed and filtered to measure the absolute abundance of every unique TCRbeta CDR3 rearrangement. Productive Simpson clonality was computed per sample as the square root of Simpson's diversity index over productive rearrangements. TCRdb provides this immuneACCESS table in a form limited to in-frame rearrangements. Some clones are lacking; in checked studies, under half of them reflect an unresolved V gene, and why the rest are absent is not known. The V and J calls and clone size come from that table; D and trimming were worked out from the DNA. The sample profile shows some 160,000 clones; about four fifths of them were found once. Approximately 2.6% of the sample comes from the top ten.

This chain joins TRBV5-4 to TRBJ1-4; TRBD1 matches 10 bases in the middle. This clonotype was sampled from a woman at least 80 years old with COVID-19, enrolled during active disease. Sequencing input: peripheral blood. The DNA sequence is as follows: TGTGCCAGCAGCCAGACAGGGGGCTTGAATGAAAAACTGTTTTTT. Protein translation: CASSQTGGLNEKLFF.